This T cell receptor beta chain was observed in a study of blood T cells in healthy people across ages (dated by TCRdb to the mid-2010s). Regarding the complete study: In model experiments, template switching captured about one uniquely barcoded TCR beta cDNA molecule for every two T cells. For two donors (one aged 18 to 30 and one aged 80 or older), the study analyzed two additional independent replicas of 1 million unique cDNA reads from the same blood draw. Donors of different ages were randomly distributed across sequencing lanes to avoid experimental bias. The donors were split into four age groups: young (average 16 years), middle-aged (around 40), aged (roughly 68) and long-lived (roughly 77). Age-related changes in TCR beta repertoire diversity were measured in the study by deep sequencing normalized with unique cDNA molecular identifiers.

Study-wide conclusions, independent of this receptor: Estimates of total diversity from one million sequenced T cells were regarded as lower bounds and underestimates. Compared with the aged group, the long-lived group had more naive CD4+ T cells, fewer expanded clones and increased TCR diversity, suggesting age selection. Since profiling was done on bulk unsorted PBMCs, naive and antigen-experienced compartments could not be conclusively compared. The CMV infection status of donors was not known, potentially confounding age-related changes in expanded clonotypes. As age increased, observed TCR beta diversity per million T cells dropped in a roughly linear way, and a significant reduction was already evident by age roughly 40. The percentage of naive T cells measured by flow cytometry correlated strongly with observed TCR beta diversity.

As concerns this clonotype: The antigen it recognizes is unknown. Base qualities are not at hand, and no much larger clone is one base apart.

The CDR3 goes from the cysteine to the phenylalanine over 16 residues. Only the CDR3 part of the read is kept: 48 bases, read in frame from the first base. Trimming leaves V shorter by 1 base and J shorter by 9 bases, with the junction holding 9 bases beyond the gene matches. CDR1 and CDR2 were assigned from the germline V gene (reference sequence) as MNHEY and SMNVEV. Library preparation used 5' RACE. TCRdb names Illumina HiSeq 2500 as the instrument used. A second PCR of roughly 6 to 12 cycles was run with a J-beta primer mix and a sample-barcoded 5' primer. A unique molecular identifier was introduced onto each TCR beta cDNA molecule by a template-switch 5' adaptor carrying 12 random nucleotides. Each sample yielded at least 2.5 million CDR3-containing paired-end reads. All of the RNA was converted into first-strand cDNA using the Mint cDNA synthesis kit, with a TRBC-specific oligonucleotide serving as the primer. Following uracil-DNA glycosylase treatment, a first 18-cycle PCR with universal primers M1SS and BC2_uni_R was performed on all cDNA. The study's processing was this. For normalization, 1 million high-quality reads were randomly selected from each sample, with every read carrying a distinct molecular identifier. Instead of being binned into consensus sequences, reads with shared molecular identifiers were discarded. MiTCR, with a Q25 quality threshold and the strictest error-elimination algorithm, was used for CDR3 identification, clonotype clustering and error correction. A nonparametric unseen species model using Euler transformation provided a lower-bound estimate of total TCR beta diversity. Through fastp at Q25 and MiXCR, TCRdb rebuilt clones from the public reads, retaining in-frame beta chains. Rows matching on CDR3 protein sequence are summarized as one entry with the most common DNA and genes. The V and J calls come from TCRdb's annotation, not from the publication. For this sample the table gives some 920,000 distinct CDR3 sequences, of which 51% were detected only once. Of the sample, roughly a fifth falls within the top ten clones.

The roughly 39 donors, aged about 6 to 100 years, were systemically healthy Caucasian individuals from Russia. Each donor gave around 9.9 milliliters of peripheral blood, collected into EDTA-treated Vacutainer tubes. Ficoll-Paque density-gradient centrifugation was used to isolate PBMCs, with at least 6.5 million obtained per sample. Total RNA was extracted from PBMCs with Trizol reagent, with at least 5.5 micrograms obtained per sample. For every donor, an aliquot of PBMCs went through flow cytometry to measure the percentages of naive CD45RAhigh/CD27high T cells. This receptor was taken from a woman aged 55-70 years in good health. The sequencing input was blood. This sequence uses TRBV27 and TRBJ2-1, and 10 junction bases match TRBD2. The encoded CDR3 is CASSLYPLAGAGEQFF. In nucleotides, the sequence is TGTGCCAGCAGTTTATACCCGCTAGCGGGAGCTGGTGAGCAGTTCTTC.